These 18 T cell receptor beta chains came from one sample sequenced in a study of graft-versus-host responses after intestinal transplantation. Plated together were some 200,000 CFSE-labeled responder cells and some 200,000 irradiated, violet-dye-labeled stimulator cells. TCRdb's table, derived via immunoSEQ multiplex PCR, lists solely in-frame clones and lacks some. The table lists about 21,000 clones, 40% to 45% of them singletons. This specimen was alloreactive CD8+ T cells from a mixed lymphocyte reaction culture, taken before intestinal transplant. Subset here: CFSE-low proliferating T cells sorted from roughly 6-day pre-transplant mixed lymphocyte reaction (GvH or HvG direction). The source of these receptors is a human patient who received an intestinal transplant.

This clone showed up just a few times. CDR3 in amino acids: CAGTRTGETYEQYF. Here the CDR3 DNA reads TGTGCCGGTACCAGGACAGGGGAAACCTACGAGCAGTACTTC. The chain couples TRBV21-1 to TRBJ2-7; TRBD1 was called by the table and not checked on the DNA. TRBV21-1 is tagged as a pseudogene. The CDR3 is 14 residues long.

The chain joins TRBV2 to TRBJ1-4, with 8 bases matching TRBD1. V dropped 5 bases and J dropped 8; count of bases not matched to a gene: 10. The germline V gene has CDR1 SNHLY and CDR2 FYNNEI. The CDR3 runs 15 residues. The CDR3 loop reads CASSTPGGATEKLFF. CDR3 sequence (DNA): TGTGCCAGCAGTACCCCAGGGGGCGCGACCGAAAAACTGTTTTTT.

This chain connects TRBV6-6 to TRBJ2-7; the D is unclear. The CDR3 covers 13 residues. CDR1 and CDR2 (germline): MNHNY, SVGAGI (reference sequence). V gave up 3 bases and J gave up 3 bases, with 9 bases separating them. The CDR3 here is CASSYSAGYEQYF. CDR3 DNA: TGTGCCAGCAGTTATTCAGCCGGCTACGAGCAGTACTTC.

This clone has just a few counts. The CDR3 DNA is TGTGCCAGCAGTCAGGGCGGACAGGGCTCCTACGAGCAGTACTTC. Amino acid sequence: CASSQGGQGSYEQYF. The genes are TRBV28 and TRBJ2-7; 8 nucleotides match TRBD1. The CDR3 is made up of 15 amino acids. Germline V gene lookup returns CDR1 MDHEN and CDR2 SYDVKM. The J segment lost 0 bases and the V segment lost 5 bases, leaving 6 bases of the junction unmatched. Full variable domain (remainder filled in from reference TRBV28 and TRBJ2-7): DVKVTQSSRYLVKRTGEKVFLECVQDMDHENMFWYRQDPGLGLRLIYFSYDVKMKEKGDIPEGYSVSREKKERFSLILESASTNQTSMYLCASSQGGQGSYEQYFGPGTRLTVT.

This clone came up a few times. V usage is TRBV4-2 and J usage is TRBJ2-7; D remains ambiguous. CDR1 and CDR2 (germline): LGHNA, YNFKEQ. This CDR3 contains 14 residues. Trimming pared 1 base from V and 3 bases from J, leaving 10 bases between. CDR3 region: CASSQGRGDYEQYF. The DNA for the CDR3 is TGTGCCAGCAGCCAAGGTCGCGGCGACTACGAGCAGTACTTC.

By frequency in the sample, this clone is medium-sized. The V call is TRBV7-9, the J call TRBJ2-3, with TRBD2 identical over 9 bases. The germline V gene has CDR1 SEHNR and CDR2 FQNEAQ (reference sequence). V shed 5 bases and J 4 bases; nucleotides not matched to a gene: 4. This CDR3 is 14 amino acids long. CDR3 region: CASSPGLAADTQYF. CDR3 DNA sequence: TGTGCCAGCAGCCCGGGACTAGCTGCAGATACGCAGTATTTT.

The chain carries TRBV6-5 and TRBJ1-2, with 12 bases fitting TRBD1. The CDR3 is 15 amino acids. Per germline, CDR1 MNHEY and CDR2 SVGAGI. The trim removed 7 bases at V and 0 bases at J, leaving 3 bases unmatched. CDR3 coding DNA: TGTGCCAGCAAGGGACAGGGGGCCTCTAACTATGGCTACACCTTC. This sequence encodes CASKGQGASNYGYTF.

This rearrangement joins TRBV9 to TRBJ2-1; D uncertain. V lost 0 bases, J lost 0 bases, and 10 bases lay in between. Germline CDR1 is SGDLS and CDR2 is YYNGEE. This CDR3 is 16 amino acids long. CDR3 nucleotide sequence: TGTGCCAGCAGCGTAGTTCCCTCTGGCTCCTACAATGAGCAGTTCTTC. Translation: CASSVVPSGSYNEQFF. The full variable domain, in which reference TRBV9 and TRBJ2-1 provide the parts outside the CDR3, is DSGVTQTPKHLITATGQRVTLRCSPRSGDLSVYWYQQSLDQGLQFLIQYYNGEERAKGNILERFSAQQFPDLHSELNLSSLELGDSALYFCASSVVPSGSYNEQFFGPGTRLTVL.

By sample share, this clone is medium-sized (0.01 to 0.1%). V usage is TRBV28 and J usage is TRBJ1-5, with a possible D match to TRBD1 (6 bases). Germline V gene lookup returns CDR1 MDHEN and CDR2 SYDVKM. V was clipped by 10 bases and J by 4 bases, with 11 bases between them. The CDR3 runs 12 residues. The CDR3 region is CATRGANQPQHF. In DNA form, the CDR3 reads TGTGCCACTCGGGGGGCAAATCAGCCCCAGCATTTT.

The V gene is TRBV2, the J gene TRBJ2-3, with a weak D call TRBD2 (5 bases). The V gene lost 7 bases and the J gene lost 1 base, with 15 bases spanning the gap. The CDR3 totals 15 residues. Per the germline V gene, CDR1 is SNHLY and CDR2 is FYNNEI. Here the CDR3 DNA reads TGTGCCAGCAAGAAACTAGTAAGTGGCACAGATACGCAGTATTTT. Translated, it gives CASKKLVSGTDTQYF.

V usage is TRBV2 and J usage is TRBJ2-2; 8 bases are shared with TRBD2. V shed 8 bases, J shed 2 bases, and the junction held 7 bases outside the gene matches. CDR3 size: 15 residues. CDR1 is SNHLY, CDR2 FYNNEI, per germline. The CDR3 region is CASGILAGNTGELFF. For the CDR3, the DNA is TGTGCCAGCGGAATCTTAGCGGGAAACACCGGGGAGCTGTTTTTT. The full variable domain, in which reference TRBV2 and TRBJ2-2 provide the parts outside the CDR3, is EPEVTQTPSHQVTQMGQEVILRCVPISNHLYFYWYRQILGQKVEFLVSFYNNEISEKSEIFDDQFSVERPDGSNFTLKIRSTKLEDSAMYFCASGILAGNTGELFFGEGSRLTVL.

This clone was counted only a few times. The genes are TRBV27 and TRBJ2-7, with 7 bases lining up with TRBD1. In germline, CDR1 is MNHEY, CDR2 SMNVEV (reference sequence). The CDR3 is 14 amino acids. J was trimmed by 2 bases and V by 4 bases; bases with no gene match: 5. The CDR3 region is CASSYDREAYEQYF. The DNA of the CDR3 is TGTGCCAGCAGTTACGACAGGGAAGCCTACGAGCAGTACTTC.

The chain links TRBV5-1 to TRBJ2-1, with D unclear. CDR1 SGHRS and CDR2 YFSETQ come from the germline V gene. There are 14 residues in the CDR3. Trimming cost V 1 base and J 2 bases, with 7 bases left between them. The CDR3 DNA sequence: TGCGCCAGCAGCTTGTCCGGAACCTACAATGAGCAGTTCTTC. This gives the protein CASSLSGTYNEQFF.

The V call is TRBV5-4, the J call TRBJ1-1, with 10 nucleotides matching TRBD1. V trimming: 4 bases; J trimming: 4 bases; junction bases outside the gene matches: 1. The germline V gene encodes CDR1 SGHNT and CDR2 YYREEE (reference sequence). CDR3 size: 13 residues. CDR3 DNA: TGTGCCAGCAGCCGACAGGGGGCCACTGAAGCTTTCTTT. It yields the protein CASSRQGATEAFF.

This clone was seen a few times. V gene TRBV25-1 combines with J gene TRBJ2-7, with TRBD2 as a possible D gene (5 bases). The CDR3 covers 11 residues. V gave up 6 bases and J gave up 3 bases, with 6 bases separating them. Germline lookup yields CDR1 MGHDK and CDR2 SYGVNS. CDR3 region: CASSGLYEQYF. In nucleotides, the CDR3 is TGTGCCAGCAGCGGACTCTACGAGCAGTACTTC.

V gene TRBV10-3 combines with J gene TRBJ1-3, with 9 bases identical to TRBD1. Per germline, CDR1 ENHRY and CDR2 SYGVKD. The CDR3 loop spans 15 amino acids. V was pared by 10 bases and J by 4 bases, with 11 bases of the junction left unmatched. CDR3: CATTKDDRGGNTIYF. DNA of the CDR3: TGTGCCACGACCAAGGACGACAGGGGGGGAAACACCATATATTTT.

The gene calls are TRBV5-5 and TRBJ1-4; no clear D. CDR1 and CDR2 (germline): SGHKS, YYEKEE (reference sequence). Trimming took off 4 bases at V and 8 bases at J, with 15 bases between the two ends. There are 14 residues in the CDR3. The CDR3 DNA follows: TGTGCCAGCAGCCCCGGTGACTTTGGGGAAAAACTGTTTTTT. Translation: CASSPGDFGEKLFF.

The rearrangement uses TRBV7-6 and TRBJ2-7, with D unresolved. Germline lookup yields CDR1 SGHVS and CDR2 FNYEAQ. The CDR3 has 14 residues. Trimming took off 2 bases at V and 3 bases at J, with 11 bases between the two ends. CDR3 sequence reads: CASSLRSSSYEQYF. DNA for the CDR3: TGTGCCAGCAGCTTAAGGAGTTCAAGCTACGAGCAGTACTTC.